The 11 T cell receptor beta chains presented below share a single source sample, sequenced in a study of cytomegalovirus exposure and HLA in healthy donors (TCRdb year 2017). To prepare the library, the immunoSEQ multiplex PCR assay was applied. For the multiplex PCR, a mixture combining 60 forward primers for TCR Vbeta segments and 13 reverse primers for TCR Jbeta segments was used. Here the immuneACCESS table is served through TCRdb, limited to in-frame sequences with V and J called. Missing clones are a known gap in these copies; in checked studies unresolved V genes cover under half, and the rest lacks a known reason. The sample table holds 200,000 or so clones, of which about 90% were seen once. The top ten constitute 0.2% to 0.3% of the sample. The sample was PBMCs. The receptor source for this set is a girl less than two years old in good health and CMV-seronegative.

J is TRBJ2-1 and V is TRBV7-2; 7 bases map to TRBD2. The CDR3 covers 16 residues. With 5 bases clipped from V and 2 bases from J, the junction kept 9 bases outside the gene matches. The germline CDR1 and CDR2 sequences are SGHTA and FQGNSA. The CDR3 spells CASSPDVAGPYNEQFF. CDR3 in DNA: TGTGCCAGCAGCCCGGACGTAGCGGGCCCCTACAATGAGCAGTTCTTC.

The rearrangement joins TRBV15 to TRBJ1-1, with 7 bases identical to TRBD1. Losses at the gene ends were 4 bases for V and 4 bases for J; bases not matched to a gene: 21. The CDR3 covers 19 residues. Germline V CDR1 and CDR2: LNHNV, YYDKDF (reference sequence). The CDR3 region has the DNA TGTGCCACCAGCAACCAAATAGGGGGCGCCCCCTCCCGTCCCACTGAAGCTTTCTTT. Its protein is CATSNQIGGAPSRPTEAFF.

The CDR3 DNA reads as TGTGCCAGCAGTTTATTCATGGACTCTAAAAACATTCAGTACTTC. It codes for CASSLFMDSKNIQYF. The chain links TRBV28 to TRBJ2-4; weak D call: TRBD2 (5 bases). There are 15 residues in the CDR3. The V gene's germline CDR1 is MDHEN and CDR2 SYDVKM. V lost 1 base and J lost 4, with 11 bases in between.

The gene calls are TRBV6-5 and TRBJ2-1; TRBD1 matches 11 bases. The CDR3 has 14 residues. Germline loops: CDR1 MNHEY, CDR2 SVGAGI. After removal of 4 bases from V and 4 bases from J, the junction contained 0 bases not matched to a gene. The CDR3 loop is CASSWDRGYNEQFF. Here the CDR3 DNA reads TGTGCCAGCAGTTGGGACAGGGGGTACAATGAGCAGTTCTTC.

The V call is TRBV12-5, the J call TRBJ1-4, with 12 bases identical to TRBD1. With 2 bases clipped from V and 2 bases from J, the junction kept 9 bases outside the gene matches. This CDR3 region has 19 residues. The V gene's germline CDR1 is LGHNT and CDR2 FRNRAP. In DNA form, the CDR3 reads TGTGCTAGTGGTTTGTCCCGGGACAGGGGGCCGCGGACTAATGAAAAACTGTTTTTT. This sequence encodes CASGLSRDRGPRTNEKLFF. Full variable domain (missing parts from reference TRBV12-5 and TRBJ1-4): DARVTQTPRHKVTEMGQEVTMRCQPILGHNTVFWYRQTMMQGLELLAYFRNRAPLDDSGMPKDRFSAEMPDATLATLKIQPSEPRDSAVYFCASGLSRDRGPRTNEKLFFGSGTQLSVL.

The chain combines TRBV9 with TRBJ2-6; D uncertain. Per germline, CDR1 SGDLS and CDR2 YYNGEE. With 0 bases removed from V and 0 bases from J, the gap between germline ends came to 10 bases. This CDR3 is 17 amino acids long. CDR3 bases: TGTGCCAGCAGCGTAGGATCCCTTAGCTCTGGGGCCAACGTCCTGACTTTC. This encodes CASSVGSLSSGANVLTF.

This rearrangement joins TRBV2 to TRBJ1-2; D remains unclear. CDR3 size: 16 residues. Germline values: CDR1 SNHLY, CDR2 FYNNEI. Trimming left V 9 bases short and J 0 bases short, with 20 bases between. The DNA of the CDR3 is TGTGCCAGTCCGGGTCCTTACTCTTTAACTAACTATGGCTACACCTTC. This encodes CASPGPYSLTNYGYTF.

The chain combines TRBV27 with TRBJ1-2; D gene unclear. Germline lookup yields CDR1 MNHEY and CDR2 SMNVEV (reference sequence). The CDR3 consists of 13 residues. V lost 7 bases and J 4 bases, leaving 13 bases between the germline ends. CDR3 coding DNA: TGTGCCAGCACCCTCTCCCCCCCCTATGGCTACACCTTC. This sequence encodes CASTLSPPYGYTF.

The genes are TRBV5-1 and TRBJ2-1, with a possible D match to TRBD2 (6 bases). This CDR3 is built from 19 residues. The V end was cut by 4 bases, the J end by 2 bases, with 25 bases between. Looked up from germline, CDR1 is SGHRS and CDR2 is YFSETQ. CDR3 in amino acids: CASSPKPGGTPTPYNEQFF. In DNA, the CDR3 is TGCGCCAGCAGCCCCAAGCCCGGGGGTACCCCTACCCCCTACAATGAGCAGTTCTTC.

The chain links TRBV19 to TRBJ2-7; D might be TRBD2 (7 bases). The V end was cut by 5 bases, the J end by 4 bases, with 12 bases between. Germline V gene sequence: CDR1 LNHDA, CDR2 SQIVND (reference sequence). The CDR3 length is 13 residues. In DNA form, the CDR3 reads TGTGCCAGTAGTCGGGGAGGGGGATACGAGCAGTACTTC. Translation: CASSRGGGYEQYF.

The rearrangement links TRBV6-5 to TRBJ2-7; TRBD1 might be the D (6 bases). The CDR3 length is 14 residues. Germline-derived CDR1 and CDR2 are MNHEY and SVGAGI. Trimming stripped 2 bases from V and 2 bases from J, with 10 bases between. CDR3 amino acids: CASSYMGAAYEQYF. The CDR3 region has the DNA TGTGCCAGCAGTTACATGGGGGCGGCCTACGAGCAGTACTTC.